This T cell receptor beta chain was documented in a study of CD8 T cells in ankylosing spondylitis. Findings and caveats of the study: Certain motif variants had earlier appeared in reactive arthritis synovial fluid and blood. Disease-associated clones were CD8+ and fairly uncommon in peripheral blood. Made up of about eight highly homologous variants, a TCR beta motif appeared characteristic of ankylosing spondylitis blood.

For TCR beta, libraries came from quantitative 5'-RACE with molecular barcodes. TCRdb recomputed calls from the 5' RACE reads with MiXCR, one row per CDR3 protein. This table has about 440,000 distinct CDR3 sequences, more than 15% appearing once. This clonotype showed up just a few times. As yet, its antigen is unknown. Trimming removed 2 bases at V and 0 bases at J, with 14 bases between. Per germline, CDR1 KGHSH and CDR2 LQKENI. This CDR3 comprises 17 residues. J is TRBJ1-5 and V is TRBV18; D uncertain. This TCR came from a male donor with ankylosing spondylitis. Sample: blood, either unsorted or a sorted T cell fraction (not recorded which). CDR3 bases: TGTGCCAGCTCACCAATAGGACTCCCGAATAGCAATCAGCCCCAGCATTTT. It yields the protein CASSPIGLPNSNQPQHF.